Following are 13 T cell receptor beta chains from one sample sequenced in a study of T cells in Graves' hyperthyroidism and ophthalmopathy. The source material, RNA transcripts, was used to amplify TCR beta CDR3 regions. The HTBI primer set was used in a first-round RT-PCR of the TCR CDR3. MiXCR, applied by TCRdb to the multiplex PCR reads, yields one record per CDR3 protein. The table records approximately 400,000 distinct CDR3 sequences, more than 13% of them present only once. The sequencing input was blood. The receptors were gathered from a man aged 45 to 65 with Graves' ophthalmopathy.

In its sample, this clonotype was seen many times. V is TRBV7-2 and J is TRBJ2-7; D perhaps matches TRBD1 (6 bases). This CDR3 contains 15 residues. The V end was cut by 5 bases, the J end by 4 bases, with 18 bases between. Germline V gene data show CDR1 as SGHTA and CDR2 as FQGNSA. CDR3 residues: CASSLYGTLGYEQYF. The CDR3 bases are TGTGCCAGCAGCCTCTACGGGACATTGGGATACGAGCAGTACTTC.

Ten or more counts support this clonotype. This rearrangement joins TRBV11-2 to TRBJ2-5; no clear D gene. Trimming took off 5 bases at V and 9 bases at J, with 10 bases between the two ends. Germline values: CDR1 SGHAT, CDR2 FQNNGV. CDR3 length: 11 amino acids. The CDR3 sequence: CASSAQVAQYF. The CDR3 nucleotides read TGTGCCAGCAGCGCCCAGGTGGCCCAGTACTTC.

The chain recombines TRBV27 with TRBJ1-4; D call uncertain. The CDR3 contains 14 residues. Germline V lookup: CDR1 MNHEY, CDR2 SMNVEV (reference sequence). The V and J ends lost 5 bases and 2 bases respectively, with 9 bases between them. CDR3 sequence reads: CASSRVGTNEKLFF. In DNA, the CDR3 is TGTGCCAGCAGTAGGGTGGGGACTAATGAAAAACTGTTTTTT.

This clonotype came up a few times. The chain couples TRBV6-2 or TRBV6-3 to TRBJ2-1; maybe TRBD2 (6 bases). The CDR3 is 16 amino acids. Germline assignment: CDR1 MNHEY and CDR2 SVGEGT. Between the trimmed V and J ends, which lost 3 bases and 2 bases, there was a span of 14 bases. CDR3 amino acids: CASSYSLTGAYNEQFF. The DNA for the CDR3 is TGTGCCAGCAGTTATTCCCTGACGGGAGCCTACAATGAGCAGTTCTTC.

This clonotype has a count of ten or more. The chain is built from TRBV2 and TRBJ1-2, with D unclear. CDR1 is SNHLY and CDR2 is FYNNEI in the germline V gene. The CDR3 is 11 residues long. V was clipped by 8 bases and J by 6 bases, with 10 bases between them. CDR3 DNA: TGTGCCAGCCGGCCAATCGATGGCTACACCTTC. Encoded protein: CASRPIDGYTF.

This clonotype was found a few times. The CDR3, as DNA: TGTGCCAGCAGTCCCCACAGGGACCACTACGAGCAGTACTTC. Its translation: CASSPHRDHYEQYF. The chain combines TRBV9 with TRBJ2-7; D perhaps matches TRBD1 (6 bases). CDR1 is SGDLS and CDR2 is YYNGEE in the germline V gene. Trimming took 5 bases from V and 3 from J, leaving 15 bases between them. This CDR3 contains 14 residues.

This clonotype was detected a few times. A much larger clone differs by one base, so this may be a read error. The chain is built from TRBV27 and TRBJ2-1; 8 bases are a match to TRBD2. Germline V gene sequence: CDR1 MNHEY, CDR2 SMNVEV (reference sequence). This CDR3 has 16 amino acids. CDR3 bases: TGTGCCAGCAGTTTAAGACTAGCGAGCACCTACAATCAGCAGTTCTTC. As protein: CASSLRLASTYNQQFF.

There are many counts of this clonotype. The CDR3 region is CASSQDGAASYEQYF. The CDR3 DNA follows: TGTGCCAGCAGCCAAGACGGGGCGGCGAGCTACGAGCAGTACTTC. The gene calls are TRBV3-1 and TRBJ2-7; D may match TRBD1 or TRBD2 (5 bases each). This CDR3 region has 15 residues. Germline V gene lookup returns CDR1 LGHDT and CDR2 YNNKEL (reference sequence). Trimming left V 0 bases short and J 3 bases short, with 12 bases between.

This clonotype has a handful of counts. This rearrangement joins TRBV27 to TRBJ2-7; D call uncertain. CDR1 MNHEY and CDR2 SMNVEV come from the germline V gene (reference sequence). This CDR3 region has 16 residues. Trimming took off 5 bases at V and 2 bases at J, with 19 bases between the two ends. The CDR3, as DNA: TGTGCCAGCAGTGATACCCCAATACAATCTGCCTACGAGCAGTACTTC. Protein sequence: CASSDTPIQSAYEQYF.

The chain is built from TRBV6-2 or TRBV6-3 and TRBJ2-7; 11 positions agree with TRBD2. Germline V gene data show CDR1 as MNHEY and CDR2 as SVGEGT. This CDR3 is 16 amino acids long. Trimming at V came to 6 bases and at J to 1 base, leaving 8 bases not matched to a gene. The CDR3 here is CASSPSGRTESYEQYF. CDR3 nucleotide sequence: TGTGCCAGCAGCCCTAGCGGGAGGACCGAGTCCTACGAGCAGTACTTC.

This clonotype was seen a handful of times. The V call is TRBV20-1, the J call TRBJ2-2; possible D gene TRBD1, 5 bases. The V end lost 0 bases, the J end lost 10 bases, and 18 bases lay between the germline ends. CDR1 is DFQATT, CDR2 SNEGSKA, per germline (reference sequence). This CDR3 has 15 amino acids. The DNA for the CDR3 is TGCAGTGCTAGAGACAGACTTGTTGGGGCCACGGAGCTGTTTTTT. Protein: CSARDRLVGATELFF.

This clonotype came up a few times. The genes are TRBV27 and TRBJ2-7; 9 nucleotides match TRBD2. J lost 5 bases, V lost 3 bases, and 2 bases had no gene match. This CDR3 has 13 amino acids. The germline V gene encodes CDR1 MNHEY and CDR2 SMNVEV (reference sequence). This CDR3 is CASSLLAGNEQYF. The CDR3 DNA reads as TGTGCCAGCAGTTTGCTAGCGGGGAACGAGCAGTACTTC.

V is TRBV5-1 and J is TRBJ2-1, with D perhaps matching TRBD1 (5 bases). Trimming took 2 bases from V and 8 from J, leaving 14 bases between them. The CDR3 totals 14 residues. Germline assignment: CDR1 SGHRS and CDR2 YFSETQ. CDR3 in DNA: TGCGCCAGCAGCTTCAGGGCAGGGAACTATGAGCAGTTCTTC. Translated: CASSFRAGNYEQFF. Filled out from reference TRBV5-1 and TRBJ2-1, the complete variable domain reads KAGVTQTPRYLIKTRGQQVTLSCSPISGHRSVSWYQQTPGQGLQFLFEYFSETQRNKGNFPGRFSGRQFSNSRSEMNVSTLELGDSALYLCASSFRAGNYEQFFGPGTRLTVL.